This is a list of T cell receptor beta chains from one sample in a study of cytomegalovirus exposure and HLA in healthy donors. The data were produced by immunoSEQ multiplex PCR, yet TCRdb's version contains in-frame clones alone and is incomplete. This table holds under 200,000 clones, roughly an eighth found once. Source material: PBMCs. All receptors come from a man between 50 and 59 years old in good health and CMV-seropositive. Each CDR3 is given without its conserved first and last residue. The D gene is left open where the match is weak. Clone size is stated in some rows and not others, as once, few, many or a class when expanded.

j_gene,d_gene,v_gene,abundance,CDR3aa
TRBJ1-5,NA,TRBV28,few,ASSFSGPQH
TRBJ2-3,TRBD1,TRBV5-1,few,ASSPGQGRDTQY
TRBJ2-2,NA,TRBV14,NA,ASSSRLSRNTGELF
TRBJ1-5,TRBD1,TRBV9,few,ASSVGGQSFQPQH
TRBJ2-5,TRBD1,TRBV20-1,few,SGQGAETQY
TRBJ2-3,NA,TRBV4-3,NA,ASSQDLTSSDTQY
TRBJ2-3,NA,TRBV7-7,NA,ASSPRGGADTQY
TRBJ1-5,NA,TRBV6-1,NA,ASSVGSEKQPQH
TRBJ2-5,NA,TRBV6-5,few,ASCRVGETQY
TRBJ1-5,NA,TRBV6-5,NA,ASSPTGSNQPQH
TRBJ1-5,TRBD1,TRBV6-4,NA,ASSVTGDQPQH
TRBJ1-2,NA,TRBV7-9,few,ASSLEEGRGYT
TRBJ1-5,NA,TRBV29-1,few,SVLPQGSNQPQH
TRBJ2-1,NA,TRBV5-1,few,ASSRQASSYNEQF
TRBJ2-3,NA,TRBV6-5,NA,ASSQLGEGTDTQY
TRBJ2-5,TRBD2,TRBV2,few,ASSEIMGGSGETQY
TRBJ1-2,TRBD1,TRBV2,few,ASKEGTGSNYGYT
TRBJ1-2,NA,TRBV27,few,ASSRRGGSGYT
TRBJ2-2,TRBD1,TRBV6-5,NA,ASTEIGGNTGELF
TRBJ1-2,TRBD1,TRBV29-1,NA,SVDPGQGGGYT
TRBJ1-4,NA,TRBV18,NA,ASSPSSAAHEKLF
TRBJ1-5,TRBD1,TRBV6-5,NA,ASAYRGGPKH
TRBJ1-5,NA,TRBV6-6,few,VSGSNQPQH
TRBJ2-7,TRBD2,TRBV25-1,NA,ASSPSGGLYEQY
TRBJ2-5,TRBD1,TRBV28,NA,ASSLRTGQETQY
TRBJ2-5,TRBD2,TRBV5-6,NA,ASSERTLGLAGLWEQY
TRBJ2-7,TRBD1,TRBV6-1,NA,ASRPPGQGSYEQY
TRBJ1-2,TRBD1,TRBV11-2,few,ASSMDRGYGYT
TRBJ2-3,NA,TRBV28,few,ASSSSEAGGSTDTQY
TRBJ1-2,TRBD1,TRBV6-1,NA,ASSVDRTFYGYT
TRBJ2-5,TRBD2,TRBV5-1,few,ASSPGTSGRKTQY
TRBJ1-1,NA,TRBV9,NA,ASSVGTTRVDTEAF
TRBJ1-5,TRBD1,TRBV5-6,few,ASSLGTGAGYSNQPQH
TRBJ2-4,NA,TRBV11-3,few,ASSLRRSRAKNIQY
TRBJ2-5,TRBD1,TRBV29-1,few,SVDKGTGETQY